A selection of T cell receptor beta chains follows, all from one sample in a study of blood T cell repertoires in COVID-19. Method: immunoSEQ multiplex PCR; TCRdb's copy keeps in-frame clones and lacks some. This sample has around 200,000 clones; more than 80% occur once, and the top ten carry 6.2%. Sequencing used PBMCs or T cells enriched from blood (not recorded which). The origin of the receptors is a middle-aged man who had recovered from COVID-19. Both conserved end residues are part of each CDR3. The D gene is left open where the match is weak. Not every row has a clone size; where given, it reads once, few, many or a size class.

TRBV5-1,.,TRBD2,TRBJ2-3,TGCGCCAGCAGCTTGGCCGGGGGGGCCGCAGATACGCAGTATTTT,CASSLAGGAADTQYF
TRBV30,.,.,TRBJ1-1,TGTGCCTCCCGGGCGGGTCTAGTGGACACTGAAGCTTTCTTT,CASRAGLVDTEAFF
TRBV10-2,once,.,TRBJ1-5,TGCGCCAGCAGTGAGCTTGGAGGCGCCCTTCAGCCCCAGCATTTT,CASSELGGALQPQHF
TRBV5-1,.,.,TRBJ1-5,TGCGCCAGCAGCCTGGATATCAATCAGCCCCAGCATTTT,CASSLDINQPQHF
TRBV27,.,.,TRBJ1-6,TGTGCCAGCAGTTGGCGGGGTGACTATAATTCACCCCTCCACTTT,CASSWRGDYNSPLHF
TRBV29-1,few,TRBD1,TRBJ1-4,TGCAGCGCCCGGACAGGGGGCGAAAAACTGTTTTTT,CSARTGGEKLFF
TRBV11-2,.,.,TRBJ1-1,TGTGCCAGCATCCTAGGAGGGGACACTGAAGCTTTCTTT,CASILGGDTEAFF
TRBV19,few,.,TRBJ1-5,TGTGCCAGTAGTATACCAGACACGCTTGGCAATCAGCCCCAGCATTTT,CASSIPDTLGNQPQHF
TRBV2,.,.,TRBJ2-1,TGTGCCAGCAGTATAAAAGCGGTCCTATCCTACAATGAGCAGTTCTTC,CASSIKAVLSYNEQFF
TRBV4-1,.,.,TRBJ1-1,TGCGCCAGCAGCGGAGGGGTGGCTTTCTTT,CASSGGVAFF
TRBV2,few,TRBD1,TRBJ1-4,TGTGCCAGCAGACCTAGGACAGGGACTAATGAAAAACTGTTTTTT,CASRPRTGTNEKLFF
TRBV19,.,.,TRBJ1-4,TGTGCCAGCCGGGACACCGATAATGAAAAACTGTTTTTT,CASRDTDNEKLFF
TRBV27,.,.,TRBJ1-1,TGTGCCAGCAGTATGACATTGGACACTGAAGCTTTCTTT,CASSMTLDTEAFF
TRBV6-1,.,TRBD2,TRBJ2-5,TGTGCCAGCAGTGAATCTGGACTAGTAGAGACCCAGTACTTC,CASSESGLVETQYF
TRBV6-6,.,.,TRBJ1-1,TGTGCCAGCAGACCCACAGGGTTCCACACTGAAGCTTTCTTT,CASRPTGFHTEAFF
TRBV10-3,.,.,TRBJ2-7,TGTGCCATCAGTTGGGGCGACGAGCAGTACTTC,CAISWGDEQYF
TRBV4-2,once,TRBD2,TRBJ2-7,TGTGCCAGCAGCCAATCCCAGGGCACCGGGAGGAACGAGCAGTACTTC,CASSQSQGTGRNEQYF
TRBV6-5,.,TRBD1,TRBJ1-5,TGTGCCAGCAGTTACCCCGGACAGGCGGCTCAGCATTTT,CASSYPGQAAQHF
TRBV6-5,.,TRBD1,TRBJ1-1,TGTGCCAGCAGTTACTGGGTGGGACAGGGTGTCTCTGAAGCTTTCTTT,CASSYWVGQGVSEAFF
TRBV18,.,TRBD1,TRBJ1-4,TGTGCCAGCTCACCAAGGGGGCAGGGGAGTAATGAAAAACTGTTTTTT,CASSPRGQGSNEKLFF
TRBV5-1,.,TRBD2,TRBJ2-1,TGCGCCAGCAGCCCAGCGGGAGTTGAGCAGTTCTTC,CASSPAGVEQFF
TRBV28,.,.,TRBJ1-6,TGTGCCAGCAGTTTCAGGCCACCCCTCCACTTT,CASSFRPPLHF
TRBV9,once,TRBD1,TRBJ1-4,TGTGCCAGCAGCCCGACAGGGGGTTATGAAAAACTGTTTTTT,CASSPTGGYEKLFF
TRBV30,.,.,TRBJ1-4,TGTGCCTGGAGTGACCGCTACAGGGTTACTAATGAAAAACTGTTTTTT,CAWSDRYRVTNEKLFF
TRBV20-1,.,TRBD2,TRBJ2-1,TGCAGTGCTAGTCACCTAGCGGAGACATACAATGAGCAGTTCTTC,CSASHLAETYNEQFF
TRBV19,many,TRBD1,TRBJ1-2,TGTGCCAGTAGTATCGGAGGGGGCGGTAACTATGGCTACACCTTC,CASSIGGGGNYGYTF
TRBV7-8,.,TRBD2,TRBJ2-1,TGTGCCAGCAGCCCTAAAACTAGCGGGGGGCACCACAATGAGCAGTTCTTC,CASSPKTSGGHHNEQFF
TRBV6-5,.,.,TRBJ2-7,TGTGCCAGCAGGGGGGGTAGGCAGACGACCTACGAGCAGTACTTC,CASRGGRQTTYEQYF
TRBV5-1,once,TRBD2,TRBJ2-5,TGCGCCAGCAGCTTGGTCGCTAGCGGGAGAGAGACCCAGTACTTC,CASSLVASGRETQYF
TRBV29-1,.,.,TRBJ2-7,TGCAGCGTTGAGTCCGGGAACGAGCAGTACTTC,CSVESGNEQYF
TRBV5-1,few,.,TRBJ2-3,TGCGCCAGCAGCTTGGGCGGCCAATTCAGCACAGATACGCAGTATTTT,CASSLGGQFSTDTQYF
TRBV5-1,.,.,TRBJ2-4,TGCGCCAGCAGCTTGGCTGGACAGTTACTAGCCAAAAACATTCAGTACTTC,CASSLAGQLLAKNIQYF
TRBV15,.,TRBD1,TRBJ1-2,TGTGCCACCAGCACCCCAGGGGGACAGGGGAACTATGGCTACACCTTC,CATSTPGGQGNYGYTF
TRBV24-1,.,TRBD2,TRBJ2-3,TGTGCCACCAGTGATATCGGGGGGGGCGAGGATACGCAGTATTTT,CATSDIGGGEDTQYF
TRBV3-1/TRBV3-2,.,.,TRBJ1-3,TGTGCCAGCAGCCCGGGAAACACCATATATTTT,CASSPGNTIYF
TRBV5-7,.,TRBD2,TRBJ2-1,TGTGCCAGCAGCTTCGGACCGCGGAGGCTAGCGGGCTACAATGAGCAGTTCTTC,CASSFGPRRLAGYNEQFF
TRBV7-3,.,TRBD1,TRBJ2-3,TGTGCCAGCAGCCCGGGACAGGGGGCCGCAGATACGCAGTATTTT,CASSPGQGAADTQYF
TRBV19,.,.,TRBJ1-2,TGTGCCAGTAGTAGCAGGGATAGGAATGGCTACACCTTC,CASSSRDRNGYTF
TRBV10-2,.,.,TRBJ1-1,TGCGCCAGCAGTGAGTCGTCAGGGAACACTGAAGCTTTCTTT,CASSESSGNTEAFF
TRBV11-2,.,TRBD1,TRBJ1-3,TGTGCCAGCAGCTTCGTGGGGACAGGGTCTTTACTCGGAAACACCATATATTTT,CASSFVGTGSLLGNTIYF
TRBV19,.,.,TRBJ2-1,TGTGCCAGTATGACAAGCTACAATGAGCAGTTCTTC,CASMTSYNEQFF
TRBV19,.,.,TRBJ2-1,TGTGCCAGTAGTATTGTCCCCGGTTCCTACAATGAGCAGTTCTTC,CASSIVPGSYNEQFF
TRBV29-1,once,.,TRBJ1-2,TGCAGCGTTGAAGGGGGAGGGCGTAGAGGCTACACCTTC,CSVEGGGRRGYTF
TRBV12-5,.,.,TRBJ2-1,TGTGCTAGTGGTTCGGGGCGGGGGCCCTACTTAAATGAGCAGTTCTTC,CASGSGRGPYLNEQFF
TRBV11-2,.,TRBD1,TRBJ2-3,TGTGCCAGCAGCACCCGGACAGGGCAAACAGATACGCAGTATTTT,CASSTRTGQTDTQYF
TRBV5-4,.,.,TRBJ1-5,TGTGCCAGCAGCGTACACCTGAATCAGCCCCAGCATTTT,CASSVHLNQPQHF
TRBV25-1,.,TRBD1,TRBJ2-7,TGTGCCAGCAGTGTCGGGACAGGGGGTAGCGAGCAGTACTTC,CASSVGTGGSEQYF
TRBV11-2,.,.,TRBJ2-5,TGTGCCAGCAGCTTGACAGGCTTCCAAGAGACCCAGTACTTC,CASSLTGFQETQYF
TRBV6-5,few,.,TRBJ2-5,TGTGCCAGCAGTTATGGGGGGGCTGGGGAGACCCAGTACTTC,CASSYGGAGETQYF
TRBV11-1,.,.,TRBJ2-7,TGTGCCAGCAGCCCAGAGCGGAAGACCTACGAGCAGTACTTC,CASSPERKTYEQYF
TRBV5-1,.,TRBD2,TRBJ2-3,TGCGCCAGCAGCTTTCTAGCGGGAGTGCCAGATACGCAGTATTTT,CASSFLAGVPDTQYF
TRBV9,.,.,TRBJ1-2,TGTGCCAGCAGCGCACTATTAACAGGGACCTATGGCTACACCTTC,CASSALLTGTYGYTF